This section outlines one TCR beta chain sequence together with its context. The sample belongs to a study of blood T cell repertoires in COVID-19. Trimming cost V 3 bases and J 12 bases, with 9 bases left between them. The CDR3 is made up of 11 amino acids. From germline, CDR1 is KGHSH and CDR2 LQKENI. Libraries were prepared by immunoSEQ multiplex PCR; TCRdb keeps only in-frame clonotypes and omits some of them. The sample contains around 93,000 clones, about 86% of which appear only once. Sequenced sample: peripheral blood. This TCR was recovered from a man between 60 and 70 years old with acute or convalescent COVID-19. The V call is TRBV18, the J call TRBJ2-1, with D perhaps TRBD2 (6 bases). DNA for the CDR3: TGTGCCAGCTCACCGCGGGACTGGCAGTTCTTC. Translated: CASSPRDWQFF.